Shown below are 25 T cell receptor beta chains from a single sample sequenced in a study of Tregs in tolerant kidney transplant recipients. Sequencing was performed with immunoSEQ multiplex PCR; in TCRdb, only in-frame clones are kept and a portion is missing. Its listing shows 31,000 or so clones. The sample consisted of CD8+ T cells from blood, taken before the transplant. These receptor sequences come from a human donor who received a combined kidney and bone marrow transplant.

About this clone: The read halts 3 residues ahead of the CDR3 end, with the missing end drawn from the germline J gene. The V gene is TRBV2, the J gene TRBJ1-3, with D unclear. The germline V gene has CDR1 SNHLY and CDR2 FYNNEI. Trimming pared 2 bases from V and 1 base from J, leaving 21 bases between. This CDR3 region has 19 residues. CDR3 amino acids: CASSEFALAEARSGNTIYF. Partial CDR3 DNA: TGTGCCAGCAGTGAATTCGCCCTTGCGGAGGCTAGGTCTGGAAACACC.

CDR3 sequence reads: CSVVLFSGSYEQYF. The CDR3 DNA, read in part, is TGCAGCGTTGTTTTATTTAGCGGGAGCTACGAG. The chain has TRBV29-1 and TRBJ2-7; 9 bases map to TRBD2. The missing CDR3 end, 3 residues past where the read stops, is filled in from the germline J gene. Per germline, CDR1 SQVTM and CDR2 ANQGSEA. This CDR3 spans 14 amino acids. V lost 4 bases to trimming and J lost 3 bases; unmatched junction nucleotides: 7.

The CDR3 spells CASSDSGRNTDTQYF. The CDR3 bases that were read are TGTGCCAGCAGTGACTCGGGCAGAAACACAGATACG. V is TRBV6-4 and J is TRBJ2-3; D not certain. Read coverage stops 3 residues before the CDR3 terminus; the germline J gene supplies the remainder. The CDR3 consists of 15 residues. CDR1 and CDR2 (germline): MRHNA, SNTAGT. Trimming cost V 0 bases and J 2 bases, with 9 bases left between them.

Concerning this clone itself: The read halts 3 residues ahead of the CDR3 end, with the missing end drawn from the germline J gene. The chain couples TRBV18 to TRBJ1-1; possible D gene TRBD1, 5 bases. The germline V gene has CDR1 KGHSH and CDR2 LQKENI. The CDR3 length is 15 residues. The germline V and J ends were trimmed by 8 bases and 0 bases, with 16 bases remaining between them. CDR3 region: CASLQDGDMNTEAFF. CDR3 bases read: TGTGCCAGCCTACAGGACGGAGATATGAACACTGAA. The full variable domain, with the rest looked up from reference TRBV18 and TRBJ1-1, is NAGVMQNPRHLVRRRGQEARLRCSPMKGHSHVYWYRQLPEEGLKFMVYLQKENIIDESGMPKERFSAEFPKEGPSILRIQQVVRGDSAAYFCASLQDGDMNTEAFFGQGTRLTVV.

In regard to this clone: The DNA ends 3 residues before the CDR3 does, and the rest of the CDR3 is filled in from the germline J gene. J is TRBJ2-5 and V is TRBV5-1; the D gene is possibly TRBD1 (6 bases). Germline CDR1 SGHRS, CDR2 YFSETQ. V lost 1 base, J lost 1 base, and 11 bases lay in between. The CDR3 has 15 amino acids. The sequenced CDR3 bases are TGCGCCAGCAGCTTGTTGACAGGAACCCAAGAGACC. Its protein product is CASSLLTGTQET. The whole CDR3 region reads CASSLLTGTQETQYF.

Remarks on this clone: The read terminates 3 residues ahead of where the CDR3 ends, so the germline J gene completes it. The rearrangement uses TRBV4-1 and TRBJ2-7, with D possibly matching TRBD2 (5 bases). Germline CDR1 is MGHRA and CDR2 is YSYEKL. CDR3 length equals 15 residues. The V end was cut by 0 bases, the J end by 3 bases, with 12 bases between. CDR3 protein: CASSQDDGGGYEQYF. CDR3 DNA, as far as it was read: TGCGCCAGCAGCCAAGATGACGGAGGCGGCTACGAG.

Note on this clone: The CDR3 end falls 3 residues outside the read, so it is completed with the germline J gene. The chain uses TRBV20-1 and TRBJ2-7; D gene ambiguous. V gave up 2 bases and J gave up 3 bases, with 11 bases separating them. From germline, CDR1 is DFQATT and CDR2 SNEGSKA (reference sequence). This CDR3 spans 13 amino acids. Here the CDR3 reads CSARIRPSYEQYF. The DNA read from the CDR3 is TGCAGTGCTAGAATACGTCCCAGCTACGAG.

A note on this clone: The CDR3 goes on 3 residues after the read ends, and that part is filled in from the germline J gene. This sequence joins TRBV23-1 and TRBJ1-4, with D unclear. TRBV23-1 is classed as an ORF, of uncertain function. V lost 3 bases and J 3 bases, leaving 23 bases between the germline ends. This CDR3 has 19 residues. Incomplete CDR3 DNA: TGCGCCAGCAGTCACCCGGCCACGACAAACCCAATAGCTAATGAAAAA. It codes for CASSHPATTNPIANEK. The whole CDR3 protein reads CASSHPATTNPIANEKLFF.

Details on this clone: The CDR3 extends 3 residues past the end of the read, so its final part is completed from the germline J gene. The chain has TRBV6-2 or TRBV6-3 and TRBJ2-3; D is unclear. Trimming took 2 bases from V and 2 from J, leaving 8 bases between them. CDR3 length: 14 residues. Germline CDR1 reads MNHEY; CDR2 reads SVGEGT. CDR3 DNA (partial): TGTGCCAGCAGTTACGTCAGTTACACAGATACG. Translating it yields CASSYVSYTDT. The full CDR3 protein reads CASSYVSYTDTQYF.

About this clone: Read coverage stops 3 residues before the CDR3 terminus; the germline J gene supplies the remainder. The chain recombines TRBV6-2 or TRBV6-3 with TRBJ2-1, with TRBD2 identical over 15 bases. This CDR3 is built from 13 residues. Germline V gives CDR1 MNHEY, CDR2 SVGEGT. The V segment lost 6 bases and the J segment 9 bases; nucleotides outside the gene matches: 0. The CDR3: CASRGLAGGEQFF. The CDR3 DNA, read in part, is TGTGCCAGCAGGGGACTAGCGGGAGGTGAG.

Concerning this clone: The CDR3 end lies 3 residues beyond the end of the read and is filled in from the germline J gene. The genes are TRBV5-6 and TRBJ1-6, with 7 nucleotides matching TRBD1. CDR1 SGHDT and CDR2 YYEEEE come from the germline V gene. J lost 7 bases, V lost 0 bases, and 1 base had no gene match. The CDR3 covers 14 residues. The CDR3 reads CASSLGQGNSPLHF. CDR3 DNA, as far as it was read: TGTGCCAGCAGCTTGGGACAGGGAAATTCACCC.

About this clone: The sequenced fragment ends 3 residues before the CDR3 boundary, so the rest is inferred from the germline J gene. The chain recombines TRBV13 with TRBJ2-7, with 11 bases identical to TRBD2. Per the germline V gene, CDR1 is PRHDT and CDR2 is FYEKMQ (reference sequence). There are 14 residues in the CDR3. The J segment lost 3 bases and the V segment lost 3 bases, leaving 1 base of the junction unmatched. The part of the CDR3 DNA that was read is TGTGCCAGCAGCTTCACTAGCGGGAGCTACGAG. Residues: CASSFTSGSYE. The entire CDR3 protein is CASSFTSGSYEQYF.

As for this clone: The read falls 3 residues short of the CDR3 end, and the missing part is taken from the germline J gene. The chain links TRBV19 to TRBJ2-1; D gene uncertain. CDR3 length: 12 amino acids. In germline, CDR1 is LNHDA, CDR2 SQIVND (reference sequence). The germline V and J ends were trimmed by 5 bases and 1 base, with 3 bases remaining between them. The DNA read from the CDR3 is TGTGCCAGTAGTCCGTCCTACAATGAG. As protein: CASSPSYNE. The entire CDR3 is CASSPSYNEQFF.

With regard to this clone: An end of the junction differs from the germline gene, which may be a read error. The read ends 3 residues shy of where the CDR3 ends; the end is completed using the germline J gene. This rearrangement joins TRBV4-1 to TRBJ2-3; D is possibly TRBD2 (6 bases). Germline CDR1 is MGHRA and CDR2 is YSYEKL. The length of the CDR3 is 18 residues. The part of the CDR3 DNA that was read is TGCGCCAGCAGCCAAGTACTTGGGGGGTACCCACCCACAGGTACG. The encoded protein is CASSQVLGGYPPTGT. The complete CDR3 sequence is CASSQVLGGYPPTGTQYF.

For this clone: Read coverage stops 3 residues before the CDR3 terminus; the germline J gene supplies the remainder. The J gene is TRBJ2-2, the V gene TRBV18; D possibly matches TRBD1 or TRBD2 (6 bases each). Germline CDR1 reads KGHSH; CDR2 reads LQKENI. V lost 3 bases and J lost 4, with 15 bases in between. This CDR3 region has 16 residues. CDR3 residues: CASSPPGGGVTGELFF. The CDR3 bases that were read are TGTGCCAGCTCACCGCCAGGAGGGGGTGTCACCGGGGAG.

In regard to this clone: With the read ending 3 residues before the CDR3 end, the germline J gene is used to fill in that end. This rearrangement joins TRBV19 to TRBJ2-7; the match to TRBD1 covers 8 bases. V was pared by 5 bases and J by 6 bases, with 12 bases of the junction left unmatched. This CDR3 has 15 amino acids. CDR1 and CDR2 from the germline V gene are LNHDA and SQIVND (reference sequence). The DNA read from the CDR3 is TGTGCCAGTAGTGGTTTCCGGGACAGGCGTCCCGAG. Its translation: CASSGFRDRRPE. The full CDR3 is CASSGFRDRRPEQYF.

The part of the CDR3 DNA that was read is TGTGCCAGCAGCTTAGGGACAGGGCTAGCAGATACG. Its translation is CASSLGTGLADT. The full CDR3 protein reads CASSLGTGLADTQYF. V gene TRBV7-8 combines with J gene TRBJ2-3, with 8 bases aligning to TRBD1. The read stops 3 residues short of the end of the CDR3; the missing end is completed from the germline J gene. The CDR3 loop spans 15 amino acids. V gave up 1 base and J gave up 4 bases; unmatched junction bases: 4. The germline V gene has CDR1 SGHVS and CDR2 FQNEAQ.

On this clone: The read halts 3 residues ahead of the CDR3 end, with the missing end drawn from the germline J gene. The rearrangement links TRBV19 to TRBJ2-1; 10 nucleotides line up with TRBD2. This CDR3 region has 15 residues. Germline loops: CDR1 LNHDA, CDR2 SQIVND (reference sequence). V lost 5 bases to trimming and J lost 4 bases; unmatched junction nucleotides: 5. CDR3 sequence: CASSPLAGAYNEQFF. CDR3 bases read: TGTGCCAGTAGTCCCCTAGCGGGAGCTTACAATGAG.

Comments on this clone: The read is 3 residues too short to cover the CDR3 end, so that end is filled in from the germline J gene. V usage is TRBV13 and J usage is TRBJ2-7; TRBD1 agrees at 10 bases. This CDR3 comprises 15 residues. With V trimmed by 8 bases and J by 4 bases, 11 bases remained unmatched. CDR1 is PRHDT and CDR2 is FYEKMQ in the germline V gene (reference sequence). The sequenced part of the CDR3 DNA is TGTGCCAGCTCCCTGGGGGGACAGGGGCATTACGAG. This codes for CASSLGGQGHYE. The CDR3, in full, reads CASSLGGQGHYEQYF.

Points on this clone: The sequenced fragment ends 3 residues before the CDR3 boundary, so the rest is inferred from the germline J gene. J is TRBJ2-7 and V is TRBV20-1, with 9 bases that match TRBD1. After removal of 5 bases from V and 3 bases from J, the junction contained 5 bases not matched to a gene. Germline V gene data show CDR1 as DFQATT and CDR2 as SNEGSKA (reference sequence). This CDR3 is 13 amino acids long. The DNA read from the CDR3 is TGCAGTGCTTCACAGGGGGCGGTCTACGAG. Its protein is CSASQGAVYE. The whole CDR3 protein is CSASQGAVYEQYF.

Concerning this clone: The read gets to within 3 residues of the CDR3 end, and the germline J gene fills in the rest. V and J are TRBV19 and TRBJ2-1; weak D call: TRBD2 (6 bases). The CDR3 loop spans 16 amino acids. V lost 3 bases and J lost 8, with 20 bases in between. Germline V gives CDR1 LNHDA, CDR2 SQIVND (reference sequence). The CDR3 spells CASSMGRSGLTDEQFF. The sequenced CDR3 bases are TGTGCCAGTAGTATGGGGCGTAGCGGCCTTACGGATGAG.

About this clone: The CDR3 extends 3 residues past the end of the read, so its final part is completed from the germline J gene. The chain combines TRBV20-1 with TRBJ2-1; 8 bases match TRBD1. The V gene end was trimmed by 6 bases and the J gene end by 6 bases; junction bases not matched to a gene: 7. CDR3 length equals 13 residues. The germline V gene has CDR1 DFQATT and CDR2 SNEGSKA (reference sequence). The covered CDR3 bases are TGCAGTGCCTGGGACAGGAGAAGCAATGAG. Amino acid sequence: CSAWDRRSNE. The full CDR3 reads CSAWDRRSNEQFF.

As concerns this clone: The read stops 3 residues short of the end of the CDR3; the missing end is completed from the germline J gene. This chain joins TRBV2 and TRBJ1-2, with 8 bases that match TRBD1. Germline CDR1 reads SNHLY; CDR2 reads FYNNEI. With 10 bases clipped from V and 3 bases from J, the junction kept 19 bases outside the gene matches. The CDR3 contains 17 residues. The covered CDR3 bases are TGTGCCACCAAAGAGGGGACAGGTATTCCCCTAGACTATGGC. This gives the protein CATKEGTGIPLDYG. The entire CDR3 reads CATKEGTGIPLDYGYTF.

In regard to this clone: The read gets to within 3 residues of the CDR3 end, and the germline J gene fills in the rest. This chain uses TRBV6-1 with TRBJ2-7, with 9 bases lining up with TRBD2. The V and J ends lost 4 bases and 2 bases, in that order; junction bases with no gene match: 3. Germline V gene lookup returns CDR1 MNHNS and CDR2 SASEGT. This CDR3 is 14 amino acids long. This chain's CDR3 is CASSGVAGAYEQYF. The sequenced CDR3 bases are TGTGCCAGCAGTGGAGTAGCGGGGGCCTACGAG.

A remark on this clone: The sequence runs out 3 residues before the end of the CDR3; the remainder is reconstructed from the germline J gene. V and J are TRBV2 and TRBJ1-1; 9 nucleotides line up with TRBD1. The junction had 7 bases not matched to a gene; V was cut back by 6 bases and J by 2 bases. This CDR3 is built from 15 residues. Germline V lookup: CDR1 SNHLY, CDR2 FYNNEI. CDR3 protein: CASSLGQGINTEAFF. Incomplete CDR3 DNA: TGTGCCAGCAGCCTGGGACAGGGAATAAACACTGAA.